This TCR beta chain was documented in a study of T cells in Graves' hyperthyroidism and ophthalmopathy. Trimming took off 4 bases at V and 0 bases at J, with 14 bases between the two ends. Germline CDR1 reads SGHDT; CDR2 reads YYEEEE. The CDR3 has 16 amino acids. In this sample, this clonotype turned up a few times. Amplified regions were TCR beta CDR3 sequences from RNA transcripts. HTBI primers were used for first-round RT-PCR of the TCR CDR3. TCRdb fed the multiplex PCR reads into MiXCR, producing one record per CDR3 protein. The sample has 300,000 to 400,000 distinct CDR3 sequences, approximately 22% seen once.

This sequence joins TRBV5-6 and TRBJ1-3; D is unclear. The receptor's source is a woman aged 45-60 years with Graves' hyperthyroidism. The source material was blood. CDR3 sequence reads: CASSRPGHHSGNTIYF. The CDR3, as DNA: TGTGCCAGCAGCCGACCGGGTCACCACTCTGGAAACACCATATATTTT.